This is a list of T cell receptor beta chains from one sample in a study of OX40 agonist ivuxolimab in advanced cancers. Data came from immunoSEQ multiplex PCR; TCRdb stores just in-frame clones and leaves some out. The sample contains under 50,000 clones, about 74% of which appear only once. Sequencing was performed on CD4+ or CD8+ T cells sorted from blood, taken in a trial of the OX40 agonist ivuxolimab. The source of these receptors is an adult with an advanced solid tumor such as melanoma, head and neck, liver or kidney cancer. CDR3s include the opening cysteine and the closing phenylalanine or tryptophan. The D gene is left open where the match is weak. Clone size is stated in some rows and not others, as once, few, many or a class when expanded.

D: NA; J: TRBJ2-3; size: NA; V: TRBV27; CDR3: CASSFGLTSTDTQYF; DNA: TGTGCCAGCAGTTTTGGACTTACTAGCACAGATACGCAGTATTTT
D: TRBD2; J: TRBJ2-7; size: NA; V: TRBV6-5; CDR3: CASRAGLGYYEQYF; DNA: TGTGCCAGCAGGGCGGGACTAGGCTACTACGAGCAGTACTTC
D: NA; J: TRBJ1-4; size: few; V: TRBV18; CDR3: CASSPDSTNEKLFF; DNA: TGTGCCAGCTCACCAGACTCAACTAATGAAAAACTGTTTTTT
D: NA; J: TRBJ1-5; size: NA; V: TRBV27; CDR3: CASSAGWGGNQPQHF; DNA: TGTGCCAGCAGCGCCGGGTGGGGGGGCAATCAGCCCCAGCATTTT
D: TRBD1; J: TRBJ2-3; size: NA; V: TRBV6-1; CDR3: CASSTQGAFTDTQYF; DNA: TGTGCCAGCAGTACACAGGGGGCTTTCACAGATACGCAGTATTTT
D: NA; J: TRBJ2-1; size: NA; V: TRBV15; CDR3: CATSRVGASLGNEQFF; DNA: TGTGCCACCAGCAGAGTTGGGGCTAGTTTAGGCAATGAGCAGTTCTTC
D: TRBD2; J: TRBJ2-7; size: NA; V: TRBV2; CDR3: CASRPGLAYEQYF; DNA: TGTGCCAGCCGCCCCGGACTAGCTTACGAGCAGTACTTC
D: NA; J: TRBJ2-7; size: NA; V: TRBV29-1; CDR3: CSVEDRTDYEQYF; DNA: TGCAGCGTTGAAGATCGAACGGACTACGAGCAGTACTTC
D: TRBD1; J: TRBJ2-7; size: NA; V: TRBV10-1; CDR3: CASSSTGNYEQYF; DNA: TGCGCCAGCAGTTCGACAGGGAACTACGAGCAGTACTTC
D: NA; J: TRBJ1-1; size: NA; V: TRBV19; CDR3: CASSPSRGGTEAFF; DNA: TGTGCCAGTAGCCCCAGTAGAGGGGGCACTGAAGCTTTCTTT
D: TRBD2; J: TRBJ2-1; size: NA; V: TRBV25-1; CDR3: CASTPLAGGSYNEQFF; DNA: TGTGCCAGCACCCCGTTAGCGGGGGGGTCCTACAATGAGCAGTTCTTC
D: NA; J: TRBJ2-7; size: NA; V: TRBV7-2; CDR3: CASSLSLRYYEQYF; DNA: TGTGCCAGCAGCTTAAGTCTGCGCTACTACGAGCAGTACTTC
D: NA; J: TRBJ1-1; size: NA; V: TRBV28; CDR3: CASSLQKAEAFF; DNA: TGTGCCAGCAGTTTGCAAAAAGCTGAAGCTTTCTTT
D: NA; J: TRBJ2-7; size: once; V: TRBV19; CDR3: CASSPGRPYEQYF; DNA: TGTGCCAGTAGTCCAGGCCGACCCTACGAGCAGTACTTC
D: NA; J: TRBJ1-3; size: NA; V: TRBV28; CDR3: CASSLGYQGAAIYF; DNA: TGTGCCAGCAGTTTAGGGTATCAGGGAGCCGCCATATATTTT
D: NA; J: TRBJ1-1; size: NA; V: TRBV28; CDR3: CASRDMNTEAFF; DNA: TGTGCCAGCAGGGACATGAACACTGAAGCTTTCTTT
D: NA; J: TRBJ1-3; size: NA; V: TRBV5-4; CDR3: CASSPGGVAGSGNTIYF; DNA: TGTGCCAGCAGCCCAGGAGGGGTGGCCGGCTCTGGAAACACCATATATTTT
D: TRBD2; J: TRBJ2-7; size: NA; V: TRBV27; CDR3: CASSGLAGRNEQYF; DNA: TGTGCCAGCTCGGGACTAGCGGGAAGGAACGAGCAGTACTTC
D: NA; J: TRBJ1-1; size: few; V: TRBV30; CDR3: CAFSGDLTGMNTEAFF; DNA: TGTGCCTTTTCAGGGGACCTTACCGGCATGAACACTGAAGCTTTCTTT
D: NA; J: TRBJ2-5; size: NA; V: TRBV7-9; CDR3: CASSFVETQYF; DNA: TGTGCCAGCAGCTTTGTAGAGACCCAGTACTTC
D: NA; J: TRBJ2-1; size: NA; V: TRBV11-3; CDR3: CASSLDPFGEQFF; DNA: TGTGCCAGCAGCTTAGATCCCTTCGGTGAGCAGTTCTTC
D: NA; J: TRBJ2-7; size: NA; V: TRBV28; CDR3: CASTQRFYEQYF; DNA: TGTGCCAGCACCCAGCGGTTCTACGAGCAGTACTTC
D: NA; J: TRBJ2-1; size: NA; V: TRBV5-1; CDR3: CASSQSPLGVGGSYNEQFF; DNA: TGCGCCAGCAGTCAGAGCCCGCTTGGGGTCGGTGGGAGTTACAATGAGCAGTTCTTC
D: NA; J: TRBJ1-1; size: NA; V: TRBV13; CDR3: CASSFRGPEAFF; DNA: TGTGCCAGCAGCTTCCGGGGCCCTGAAGCTTTCTTT
D: TRBD1; J: TRBJ2-5; size: few; V: TRBV2; CDR3: CASSWGQGETQYF; DNA: TGTGCCAGCAGTTGGGGACAGGGCGAGACCCAGTACTTC
D: TRBD2; J: TRBJ2-7; size: NA; V: TRBV7-6; CDR3: CASSLGGGKYEQYF; DNA: TGTGCCAGCAGCTTGGGCGGGGGGAAGTACGAGCAGTACTTC
D: TRBD1; J: TRBJ1-1; size: NA; V: TRBV2; CDR3: CATKAGGAYTEAFF; DNA: TGTGCCACCAAGGCAGGGGGCGCTTACACTGAAGCTTTCTTT
D: NA; J: TRBJ2-5; size: NA; V: TRBV18; CDR3: CASSPIGGLQETQYF; DNA: TGTGCCAGCTCACCAATTGGGGGGCTCCAAGAGACCCAGTACTTC
D: NA; J: TRBJ2-7; size: NA; V: TRBV6-5; CDR3: CASSYDGRLGGEQYF; DNA: TGTGCCAGCAGTTATGATGGACGGCTCGGGGGCGAGCAGTACTTC
D: NA; J: TRBJ2-7; size: NA; V: TRBV27; CDR3: CASSLREGYEQYF; DNA: TGTGCCAGCAGTTTACGGGAAGGCTACGAGCAGTACTTC
D: TRBD1; J: TRBJ2-4; size: NA; V: TRBV14; CDR3: CASSFKGQENIQYF; DNA: TGTGCCAGCAGCTTCAAGGGACAGGAAAACATTCAGTACTTC
D: NA; J: TRBJ2-7; size: NA; V: TRBV6-6; CDR3: CASSYSESVSYEQYF; DNA: TGTGCCAGCAGTTACAGCGAGTCGGTCTCCTACGAGCAGTACTTC
D: NA; J: TRBJ1-1; size: few; V: TRBV7-2; CDR3: CASSLGAKDTEAFF; DNA: TGTGCCAGCAGCTTAGGGGCAAAAGACACTGAAGCTTTCTTT
D: NA; J: TRBJ1-1; size: NA; V: TRBV6-1; CDR3: CASSGGEGRGQTEAFF; DNA: TGTGCCAGCAGTGGGGGTGAAGGGCGGGGGCAGACTGAAGCTTTCTTT
D: NA; J: TRBJ2-7; size: NA; V: TRBV28; CDR3: CASSFNDRDHQYF; DNA: TGTGCCAGCAGTTTCAATGACCGGGACCACCAGTACTTC
D: TRBD1; J: TRBJ1-2; size: NA; V: TRBV6-5; CDR3: CASSDRTGVYYGYTF; DNA: TGTGCCAGCAGCGACAGGACAGGGGTCTATTATGGCTACACCTTC
D: NA; J: TRBJ2-7; size: NA; V: TRBV2; CDR3: CASSGELVRGEQYF; DNA: TGTGCCAGCAGTGGAGAGTTAGTTCGAGGTGAGCAGTACTTC
D: TRBD2; J: TRBJ2-3; size: NA; V: TRBV7-2; CDR3: CASSTRTSGIMDTQYF; DNA: TGTGCCAGCAGCACGAGGACTAGCGGGATCATGGATACGCAGTATTTT
D: NA; J: TRBJ2-1; size: few; V: TRBV11-3; CDR3: CASSLGFGQYNEQFF; DNA: TGTGCCAGCAGCTTAGGGTTCGGACAGTACAATGAGCAGTTCTTC
D: NA; J: TRBJ1-1; size: NA; V: TRBV6-5; CDR3: CASSRQVLATEAFF; DNA: TGTGCCAGCAGCCGACAGGTTTTGGCCACTGAAGCTTTCTTT
D: TRBD2; J: TRBJ2-3; size: NA; V: TRBV27; CDR3: CASSLLATADTQYF; DNA: TGTGCCAGTAGTCTACTAGCGACCGCAGATACGCAGTATTTT
D: NA; J: TRBJ1-4; size: few; V: TRBV11-3; CDR3: CASSLANNEKLFF; DNA: TGTGCCAGCAGCTTGGCGAATAATGAAAAACTGTTTTTT
D: TRBD2; J: TRBJ2-7; size: NA; V: TRBV5-1; CDR3: CASSSTSGSYEQYF; DNA: TGCGCCAGCAGCTCGACTAGCGGGAGTTACGAGCAGTACTTC
D: TRBD1; J: TRBJ1-5; size: NA; V: TRBV19; CDR3: CASSLTLGQGRQPQHF; DNA: TGTGCCAGTAGTCTTACACTGGGACAGGGACGTCAGCCCCAGCATTTT
D: TRBD1; J: TRBJ2-5; size: once; V: TRBV6-5; CDR3: CATPGTEETQYF; DNA: TGTGCCACCCCGGGGACAGAAGAGACCCAGTACTTC
D: NA; J: TRBJ2-5; size: once; V: TRBV27; CDR3: CASSLSSGGPNQETQYF; DNA: TGTGCCAGCAGTTTATCCAGCGGAGGGCCTAACCAAGAGACCCAGTACTTC
D: NA; J: TRBJ2-1; size: once; V: TRBV7-2; CDR3: CASSFSGVANEQFF; DNA: TGTGCCAGCAGCTTCTCTGGGGTAGCGAATGAGCAGTTCTTC
D: NA; J: TRBJ1-5; size: NA; V: TRBV10-3; CDR3: CAISGDISNQPQHF; DNA: TGTGCCATCAGTGGAGACATAAGCAATCAGCCCCAGCATTTT
D: NA; J: TRBJ1-3; size: NA; V: TRBV19; CDR3: CASSIRTSGNTIYF; DNA: TGTGCCAGTAGTATTCGGACCTCTGGAAACACCATATATTTT
D: TRBD2; J: TRBJ2-3; size: NA; V: TRBV6-1; CDR3: CASSVGTTGGDTQYF; DNA: TGTGCCAGCAGTGTCGGGACGACGGGGGGAGATACGCAGTATTTT
D: TRBD1; J: TRBJ1-2; size: NA; V: TRBV5-6; CDR3: CASSLGGQDGYTF; DNA: TGTGCCAGCAGCTTGGGGGGACAGGATGGCTACACCTTC
D: TRBD2; J: TRBJ2-2; size: NA; V: TRBV7-3; CDR3: CASSKLPTTGGITGELFF; DNA: TGTGCCAGCAGCAAACTACCTACGACGGGAGGAATCACCGGGGAGCTGTTTTTT
D: TRBD2; J: TRBJ2-1; size: NA; V: TRBV9; CDR3: CASSYSPGLGVYNEQFF; DNA: TGTGCCAGCAGCTACAGCCCGGGACTAGGGGTCTACAATGAGCAGTTCTTC
D: TRBD1; J: TRBJ2-1; size: NA; V: TRBV6-4; CDR3: CASSVSGGPYNEQFF; DNA: TGTGCCAGCAGTGTATCAGGGGGTCCCTACAATGAGCAGTTCTTC
D: TRBD2; J: TRBJ2-2; size: NA; V: TRBV7-3; CDR3: CASGVAGHTGELFF; DNA: TGTGCCAGTGGGGTAGCGGGACACACCGGGGAGCTGTTTTTT